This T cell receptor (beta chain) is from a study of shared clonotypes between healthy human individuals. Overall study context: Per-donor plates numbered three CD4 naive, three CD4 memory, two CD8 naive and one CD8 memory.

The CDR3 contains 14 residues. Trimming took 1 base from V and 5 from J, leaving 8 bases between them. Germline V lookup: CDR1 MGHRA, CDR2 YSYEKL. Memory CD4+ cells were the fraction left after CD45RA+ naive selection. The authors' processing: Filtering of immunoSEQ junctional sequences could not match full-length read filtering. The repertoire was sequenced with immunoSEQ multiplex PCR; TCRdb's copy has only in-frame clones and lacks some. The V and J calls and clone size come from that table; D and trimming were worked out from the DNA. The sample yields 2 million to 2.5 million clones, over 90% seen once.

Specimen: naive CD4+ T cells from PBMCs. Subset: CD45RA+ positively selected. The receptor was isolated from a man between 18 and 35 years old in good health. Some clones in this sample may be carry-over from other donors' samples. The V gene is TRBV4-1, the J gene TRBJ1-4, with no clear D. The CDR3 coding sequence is TGCGCCAGCAGCCAAGGGTCGGGGAATGAAAAACTGTTTTTT. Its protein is CASSQGSGNEKLFF.